This is a list of T cell receptor beta chains from one sample in a study of tumor and adjacent non-tumor tissue in lung cancer. A single record per CDR3 protein comes from TCRdb applying MiXCR to the multiplex PCR reads. The sample contains over 85,000 distinct CDR3 sequences, approximately 84% of which appear only once. Sequencing was performed on lung tumor tissue. These receptors originate from a man aged 65 to 85 with non-small cell lung cancer. Each CDR3 is given with its conserved first and last residue. The D gene is left open where the match is weak. Clone size is shown for a subset of rows, as once, few, many or a class of expanded clone.

v_call	clone_size	j_call	d_call	cdr3_aa	cdr3_nt
TRBV6-6	NA	TRBJ2-7	TRBD2	CVSSYGTSGPTYEQYF	TGTGTCAGCAGTTACGGGACTAGCGGCCCGACCTACGAACAGTACTTC
TRBV11-3	NA	TRBJ1-1	TRBD1	CASSYRDRALNTEGFF	TGTGCCAGCAGCTACCGGGACAGAGCCCTGAACACTGAAGGTTTCTTT
TRBV28	NA	TRBJ1-2	TRBD1	CTSSLGQTYGYTF	TGTACCAGCAGTCTGGGACAGACCTATGGCTACACCTTC
TRBV28	NA	TRBJ1-1	NA	CASSLDYMNTEAFF	TGTGCCAGCAGTTTAGATTACATGAACACTGAAGCTTTCTTT
TRBV6-5	NA	TRBJ1-2	NA	CAGSYQTEGAYGYTF	TGTGCCGGCAGTTACCAGACAGAAGGGGCCTATGGCTACACCTTC
TRBV5-6	NA	TRBJ2-7	NA	CASSSVVRERTYEEYF	TGTGCCAGCAGCTCCGTTGTCCGGGAGAGGACATATGAGGAGTACTTC
TRBV6-6	few	TRBJ2-6	NA	CASSHYTMSSGVNVLTF	TGTGCCAGCAGTCATTATACGATGAGCTCTGGGGTCAACGTCCTGACTTTC
TRBV6-2/TRBV6-3	NA	TRBJ2-1	TRBD2	CASKPTSDNEQLF	TGTGCCAGCAAGCCAACTAGCGACAATGAGCAGTTATTC
TRBV18	NA	TRBJ1-1	NA	CAISPPLSNTEAFF	TGTGCCATCTCACCACCCCTTTCGAACACTGAAGCTTTCTTT
TRBV6-2/TRBV6-3	NA	TRBJ1-1	NA	CFSSNPGHRRAGAFF	TGTTTCAGCAGTAACCCGGGACATCGAAGGGCGGGAGCTTTCTTT
TRBV29-1	NA	TRBJ2-7	NA	CSVLSGNYEQYF	TGCAGCGTACTCTCAGGGAACTACGAGCAGTACTTC
TRBV5-5	NA	TRBJ2-2	NA	CASSLDPEATGELFF	TGTGCCAGCAGCCTGGATCCAGAAGCCACCGGGGAGCTGTTTTTT
TRBV5-5	NA	TRBJ2-1	NA	CVSSLTFSSYNEQFF	TGTGTCAGCAGCTTGACATTTAGTTCCTACAATGAGCAGTTCTTC